This TCR beta chain was retrieved from a study of spatial heterogeneity in lung cancer. TCRdb called the 5' RACE reads again in MiXCR, with one record for every CDR3 protein. This repertoire shows 4,500 to 6,500 distinct CDR3 sequences, roughly 35% found once; its top ten account for around 3.3%. Time point here: sample taken at primary tumor resection. Extraction of whole RNA from tumor, nontumor lung or frozen PBMC preceded unsorted sequencing. Worth noting for this clonotype: This beta chain came through as a stray read in a library set up for alpha chains, and its size says little.

Trimming took 1 base from V and 4 from J; bases not matched to a gene: 8. The V gene's germline CDR1 is KGHSH and CDR2 LQKENI. The CDR3 loop spans 16 amino acids. The rearrangement links TRBV18 to TRBJ2-5, with 8 bases matching TRBD2. The sequence was obtained from a female donor with early-stage non-small cell lung cancer. The source material was PBMCs, sampled at surgery. The CDR3 sequence is CASSPRRGAGGETQYF. The CDR3, as DNA: TGTGCCAGCTCACCACGGCGGGGGGCCGGCGGAGAGACCCAGTACTTC. Combining the CDR3 with reference TRBV18 and TRBJ2-5 gives the whole variable domain NAGVMQNPRHLVRRRGQEARLRCSPMKGHSHVYWYRQLPEEGLKFMVYLQKENIIDESGMPKERFSAEFPKEGPSILRIQQVVRGDSAAYFCASSPRRGAGGETQYFGPGTRLLVL.